This T cell receptor beta chain was found in a study of CD8+CD57+ T cells in acquired aplastic anemia. Profiling of TCR beta VDJ combinations and CDR3 sequences used genomic DNA as template. Via MiXCR, TCRdb re-called the reads, giving one row per CDR3 protein. The sample has some 190,000 distinct CDR3 sequences; 45% to 50% are singletons. Trimming at V came to 7 bases and at J to 7 bases, leaving 4 bases not matched to a gene. The CDR3 extends over 12 amino acids. CDR1 and CDR2 from the germline V gene are LNHDA and SQIVND (reference sequence). The sequencing input was sorted CD4+, CD8+, or CD8+CD57+ T cells (not recorded which) from PBMCs. This chain links TRBV19 with TRBJ2-1; 7 nucleotides agree with TRBD1. The receptor's source is a human donor in good health. CDR3 in amino acids: CASTHRGNEQFF. For the CDR3, the DNA is TGTGCCAGTACTCACAGGGGTAATGAGCAGTTCTTC.